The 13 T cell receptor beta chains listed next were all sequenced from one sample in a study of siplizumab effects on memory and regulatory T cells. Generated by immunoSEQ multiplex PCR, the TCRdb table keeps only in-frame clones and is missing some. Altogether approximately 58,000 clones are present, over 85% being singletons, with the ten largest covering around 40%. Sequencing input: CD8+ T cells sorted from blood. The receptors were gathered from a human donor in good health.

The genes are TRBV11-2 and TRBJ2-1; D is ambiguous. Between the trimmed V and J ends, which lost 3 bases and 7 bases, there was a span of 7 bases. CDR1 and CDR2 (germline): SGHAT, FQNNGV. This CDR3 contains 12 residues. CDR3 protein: CASSFFGNEQFF. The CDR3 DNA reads TGTGCCAGCAGCTTTTTTGGGAATGAGCAGTTCTTC. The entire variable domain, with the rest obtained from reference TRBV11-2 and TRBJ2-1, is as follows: EAGVAQSPRYKIIEKRQSVAFWCNPISGHATLYWYQQILGQGPKLLIQFQNNGVVDDSQLPKDRFSAERLKGVDSTLKIQPAKLEDSAVYLCASSFFGNEQFFGPGTRLTVL.

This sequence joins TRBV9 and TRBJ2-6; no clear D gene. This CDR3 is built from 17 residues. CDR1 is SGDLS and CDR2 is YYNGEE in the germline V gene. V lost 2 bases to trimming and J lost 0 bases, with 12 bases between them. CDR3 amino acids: CASSVSLTLSGANVLTF. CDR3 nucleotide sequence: TGTGCCAGCAGCGTGAGTTTGACCCTCTCTGGGGCCAACGTCCTGACTTTC.

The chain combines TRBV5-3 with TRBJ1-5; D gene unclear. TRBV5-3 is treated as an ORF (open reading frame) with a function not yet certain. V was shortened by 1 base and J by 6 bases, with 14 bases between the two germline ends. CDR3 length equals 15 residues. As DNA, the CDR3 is TGTGCCAGAAGCTTGATTGGGCAGCCTGGTCAGCCCCAGCATTTT. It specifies CARSLIGQPGQPQHF.

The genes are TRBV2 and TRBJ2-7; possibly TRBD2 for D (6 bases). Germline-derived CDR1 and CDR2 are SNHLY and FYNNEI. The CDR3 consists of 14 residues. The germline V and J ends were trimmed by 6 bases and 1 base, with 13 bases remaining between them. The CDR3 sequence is CASRLAGTSYEQYF. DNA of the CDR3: TGTGCCAGCAGGCTGGCGGGAACTTCCTACGAGCAGTACTTC.

The CDR3: CASSRDSRRETQYF. DNA for the CDR3: TGTGCCAGCAGCCGGGACTCGAGGCGTGAGACCCAGTACTTC. The rearrangement links TRBV27 to TRBJ2-5; a weak D match, TRBD2 (6 bases). The V end lost 6 bases, the J end lost 5 bases, and 16 bases lay between the germline ends. CDR3 size: 14 residues. CDR1 is MNHEY, CDR2 SMNVEV, per germline (reference sequence).

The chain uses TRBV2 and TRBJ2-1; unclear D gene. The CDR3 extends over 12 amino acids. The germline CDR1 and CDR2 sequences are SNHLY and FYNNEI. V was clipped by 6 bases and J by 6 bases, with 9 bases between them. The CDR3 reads CASRGITNEQFF. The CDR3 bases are TGTGCCAGCAGGGGAATCACCAATGAGCAGTTCTTC. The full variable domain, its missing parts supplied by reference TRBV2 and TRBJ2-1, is EPEVTQTPSHQVTQMGQEVILRCVPISNHLYFYWYRQILGQKVEFLVSFYNNEISEKSEIFDDQFSVERPDGSNFTLKIRSTKLEDSAMYFCASRGITNEQFFGPGTRLTVL.

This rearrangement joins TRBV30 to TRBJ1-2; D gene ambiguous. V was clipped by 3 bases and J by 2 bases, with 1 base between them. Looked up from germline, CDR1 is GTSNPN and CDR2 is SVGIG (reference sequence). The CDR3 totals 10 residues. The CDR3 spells CAWRNYGYTF. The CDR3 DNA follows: TGTGCCTGGAGAAACTATGGCTACACCTTC.

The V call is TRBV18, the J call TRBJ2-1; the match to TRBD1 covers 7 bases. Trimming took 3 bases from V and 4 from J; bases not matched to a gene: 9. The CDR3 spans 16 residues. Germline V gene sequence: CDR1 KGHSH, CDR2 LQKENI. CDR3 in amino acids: CASSPVRQGVYNEQFF. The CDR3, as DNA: TGTGCCAGCTCACCCGTTCGACAGGGAGTTTACAATGAGCAGTTCTTC.

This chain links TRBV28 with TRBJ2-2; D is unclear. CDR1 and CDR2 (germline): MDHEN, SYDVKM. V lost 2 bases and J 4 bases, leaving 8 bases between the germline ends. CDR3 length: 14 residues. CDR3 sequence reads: CASSLTPGTGELFF. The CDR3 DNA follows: TGTGCCAGCAGTTTAACCCCGGGCACCGGGGAGCTGTTTTTT.

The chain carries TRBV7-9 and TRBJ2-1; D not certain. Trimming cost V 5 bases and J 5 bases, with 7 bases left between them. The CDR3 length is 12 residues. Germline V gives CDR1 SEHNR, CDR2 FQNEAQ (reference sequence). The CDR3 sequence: CASSLLDNEQFF. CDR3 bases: TGTGCCAGCAGCCTTCTGGACAATGAGCAGTTCTTC.

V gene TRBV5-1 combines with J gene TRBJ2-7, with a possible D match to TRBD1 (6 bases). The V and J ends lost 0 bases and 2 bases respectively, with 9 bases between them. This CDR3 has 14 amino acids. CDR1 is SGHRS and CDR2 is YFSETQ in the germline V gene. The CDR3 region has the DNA TGCGCCAGCAGCTTGGAGCCAGGGGCCTACGAGCAGTACTTC. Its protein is CASSLEPGAYEQYF.

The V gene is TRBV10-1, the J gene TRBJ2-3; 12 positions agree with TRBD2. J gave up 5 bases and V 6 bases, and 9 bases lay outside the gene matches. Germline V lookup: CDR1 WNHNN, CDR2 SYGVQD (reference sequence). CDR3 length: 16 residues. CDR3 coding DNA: TGCGCCAGCAGGAGGACTAGCGGGAAGTATCTAGATACGCAGTATTTT. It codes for CASRRTSGKYLDTQYF.

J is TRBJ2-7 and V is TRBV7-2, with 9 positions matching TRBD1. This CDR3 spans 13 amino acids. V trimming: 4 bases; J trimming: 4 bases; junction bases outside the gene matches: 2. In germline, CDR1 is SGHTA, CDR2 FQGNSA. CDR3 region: CASSSDRGYEQYF. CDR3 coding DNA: TGTGCCAGCAGCTCGGACAGGGGATACGAGCAGTACTTC.